This TCR beta chain was recovered during a study of shared clonotypes between healthy human individuals. Study background: Per-donor plates numbered three CD4 naive, three CD4 memory, two CD8 naive and one CD8 memory.

CDR1 is LGHNA and CDR2 is YSLEER in the germline V gene. Trimming stripped 1 base from V and 5 bases from J, with 11 bases between. The CDR3 has 15 residues. Measured with immunoSEQ multiplex PCR; TCRdb has only the in-frame clones, and not every one. The sample includes more than 2 million clones, about 94% of them seen just once. Material: naive CD4+ T cells sorted from blood. Subset meaning: CD45RA+ positively selected. The source of this sequence is a man aged 18 to 29 in good health. This rearrangement joins TRBV4-3 to TRBJ1-4; D gene unclear. DNA for the CDR3: TGCGCCAGCAGCCAAGGGCAGGTTCCGAATGAAAAACTGTTTTTT. It yields the protein CASSQGQVPNEKLFF.